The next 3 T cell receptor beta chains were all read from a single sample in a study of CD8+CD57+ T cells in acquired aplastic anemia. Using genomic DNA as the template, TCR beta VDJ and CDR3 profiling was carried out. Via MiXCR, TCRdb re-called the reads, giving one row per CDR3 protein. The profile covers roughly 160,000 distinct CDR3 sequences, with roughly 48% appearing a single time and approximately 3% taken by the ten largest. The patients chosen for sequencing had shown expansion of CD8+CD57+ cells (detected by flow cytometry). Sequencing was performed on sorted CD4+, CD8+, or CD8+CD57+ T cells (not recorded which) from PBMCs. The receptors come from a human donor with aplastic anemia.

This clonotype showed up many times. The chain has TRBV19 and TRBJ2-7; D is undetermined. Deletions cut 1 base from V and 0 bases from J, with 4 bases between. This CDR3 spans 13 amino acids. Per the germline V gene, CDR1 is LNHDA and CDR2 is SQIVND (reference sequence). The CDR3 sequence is CASSIGNSYEQYF. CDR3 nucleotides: TGTGCCAGTAGTATAGGGAACTCCTACGAGCAGTACTTC.

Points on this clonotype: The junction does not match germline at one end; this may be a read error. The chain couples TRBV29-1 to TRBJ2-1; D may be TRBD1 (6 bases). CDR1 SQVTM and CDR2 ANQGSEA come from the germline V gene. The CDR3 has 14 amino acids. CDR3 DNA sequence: TGCAGCGTTGAGAAGGGACATACCTACAATGAGCAGCTCTTC. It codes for CSVEKGHTYNEQLF.

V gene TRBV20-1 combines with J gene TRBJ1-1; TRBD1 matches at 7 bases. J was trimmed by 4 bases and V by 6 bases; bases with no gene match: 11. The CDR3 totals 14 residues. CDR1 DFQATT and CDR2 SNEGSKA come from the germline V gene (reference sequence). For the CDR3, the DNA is TGCAGTGCCCTCAACAGGGGAGAGGTCACTGAAGCTTTCTTT. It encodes CSALNRGEVTEAFF.